This entry lists 15 T cell receptor beta chains sequenced from one sample in a study of blood T cell repertoires in COVID-19. Profiling relied on immunoSEQ multiplex PCR, and the TCRdb table lists in-frame clones only, not all of them. Altogether 150,000 to 200,000 clones are present, over 60% being singletons, with the ten largest covering 26%. The sample taken for sequencing was peripheral blood. These receptors all come from a woman in her seventies with acute or convalescent COVID-19.

The gene calls are TRBV19 and TRBJ2-1, with TRBD2 matching over 8 bases. There are 17 residues in the CDR3. Germline V lookup: CDR1 LNHDA, CDR2 SQIVND (reference sequence). After removal of 2 bases from V and 7 bases from J, the junction contained 13 bases not matched to a gene. Here the CDR3 reads CASSINRAGVGANEQFF. CDR3 bases: TGTGCCAGTAGTATAAACCGAGCGGGAGTAGGTGCGAATGAGCAGTTCTTC.

The chain uses TRBV27 and TRBJ2-3, with D perhaps TRBD2 (6 bases). Trimming shortened V by 7 bases and J by 4 bases, and 18 bases separated the two germline ends. This CDR3 comprises 15 residues. In germline, CDR1 is MNHEY, CDR2 SMNVEV (reference sequence). CDR3 region: CASNLRGNGADTQYF. In DNA, the CDR3 is TGTGCCAGCAATCTCCGGGGGAATGGGGCAGATACGCAGTATTTT.

The rearrangement uses TRBV30 and TRBJ2-7; D ambiguous. Germline values: CDR1 GTSNPN, CDR2 SVGIG (reference sequence). Trimming took 0 bases from V and 2 from J, leaving 5 bases between them. The CDR3 covers 12 residues. Here the CDR3 DNA reads TGTGCCTGGAGTGTTCATGCCTACGAGCAGTACTTC. Protein product: CAWSVHAYEQYF.

V is TRBV13 and J is TRBJ2-3, with 7 bases matching TRBD2. The germline V gene encodes CDR1 PRHDT and CDR2 FYEKMQ (reference sequence). The CDR3 is 14 amino acids. The junction had 5 bases not matched to a gene; V was cut back by 2 bases and J by 6 bases. The CDR3 sequence: CASSLRRESDTQYF. The CDR3, as DNA: TGTGCCAGCAGCTTAAGGCGGGAGTCGGATACGCAGTATTTT. Together with reference TRBV13 and TRBJ2-3, the CDR3 gives the full variable domain: AAGVIQSPRHLIKEKRETATLKCYPIPRHDTVYWYQQGPGQDPQFLISFYEKMQSDKGSIPDRFSAQQFSDYHSELNMSSLELGDSALYFCASSLRRESDTQYFGPGTRLTVL.

The rearrangement joins TRBV11-2 to TRBJ2-1, with a possible D match to TRBD2 (6 bases). The CDR3 is made up of 15 amino acids. Trimming cost V 3 bases and J 1 base, with 10 bases left between them. Germline values: CDR1 SGHAT, CDR2 FQNNGV. Here the CDR3 DNA reads TGTGCCAGCAGCTTGATCGCGGGATCCTACAATGAGCAGTTCTTC. Amino acids: CASSLIAGSYNEQFF.

The rearrangement links TRBV6-5 to TRBJ2-5; TRBD1 agrees at 7 bases. This CDR3 contains 13 residues. CDR1 and CDR2 (germline): MNHEY, SVGAGI. Trimming at V came to 8 bases and at J to 2 bases, leaving 5 bases not matched to a gene. CDR3: CASAGTAQETQYF. As DNA, the CDR3 is TGTGCCAGCGCTGGGACAGCGCAAGAGACCCAGTACTTC.

This clone was detected once. The chain is built from TRBV30 and TRBJ2-1; 13 bases line up with TRBD2. Germline-derived CDR1 and CDR2 are GTSNPN and SVGIG (reference sequence). V lost 3 bases, J lost 7 bases, and 12 bases stayed unmatched. This CDR3 region has 17 residues. CDR3 coding DNA: TGTGCCTGGAGCCCGAACTTAGGACTAGCGGGAGTTAATGAGCAGTTCTTC. Its protein is CAWSPNLGLAGVNEQFF.

Here the CDR3 DNA reads TGTGCCACCAGTGATACTCCAAATGAGCAGTTCTTC. Its translation is CATSDTPNEQFF. The chain combines TRBV24-1 with TRBJ2-1; D remains ambiguous. Trimming pared 3 bases from V and 7 bases from J, leaving 6 bases between. Germline values: CDR1 KGHDR, CDR2 SFDVKD. The CDR3 loop spans 12 amino acids.

The rearrangement links TRBV19 to TRBJ2-1, with D perhaps TRBD1 (5 bases). Germline V CDR1 and CDR2: LNHDA, SQIVND (reference sequence). V was clipped by 6 bases and J by 0 bases, with 18 bases between them. The CDR3 extends over 17 amino acids. The CDR3 DNA follows: TGTGCCAGTAGCTCTAACTACAGGTTAAGCTCCTACAATGAGCAGTTCTTC. It specifies CASSSNYRLSSYNEQFF.

This clone was seen only once. The chain employs TRBV3-1 (or the pseudogene TRBV3-2) and TRBJ2-4; possible D gene TRBD2, 6 bases. V was pared by 1 base and J by 7 bases, with 11 bases between. Germline-derived CDR1 and CDR2 are LGHDT and YNNKEL (reference sequence). This CDR3 is 14 amino acids long. The CDR3 protein is CASSQVGGANIQYF. CDR3 in DNA: TGTGCCAGCAGCCAAGTTGGAGGGGCCAACATTCAGTACTTC.

This chain uses TRBV30 with TRBJ2-1; 10 nucleotides agree with TRBD2. Germline values: CDR1 GTSNPN, CDR2 SVGIG (reference sequence). This CDR3 has 12 residues. Germline trimming cut 2 bases from V and 9 bases from J; bases unmatched to any gene: 1. As DNA, the CDR3 is TGTGCCTGGAGTCCTAGCGGGGGTGAGCAGTTCTTC. Translated, it gives CAWSPSGGEQFF.

This clone has a single count. The chain couples TRBV5-6 to TRBJ2-1; possibly TRBD2 for D (7 bases). CDR3 length: 16 residues. Trimming pared 3 bases from V and 0 bases from J, leaving 13 bases between. CDR1 and CDR2 (germline): SGHDT, YYEEEE. This CDR3 reads CASSSERGGSYNEQFF. For the CDR3, the DNA is TGTGCCAGCAGCTCGGAGAGGGGGGGCTCCTACAATGAGCAGTTCTTC.

This chain connects TRBV15 to TRBJ1-2; TRBD1 is a possible D gene (6 bases). This CDR3 is built from 13 residues. Germline CDR1 LNHNV, CDR2 YYDKDF (reference sequence). Trimming stripped 5 bases from V and 8 bases from J, with 15 bases between. In DNA form, the CDR3 reads TGTGCCACCAGCGGGGGGGCGAGGGACGGCTACACCTTC. It codes for CATSGGARDGYTF. The variable domain in full, completed from reference TRBV15 and TRBJ1-2, reads DAMVIQNPRYQVTQFGKPVTLSCSQTLNHNVMYWYQQKSSQAPKLLFHYYDKDFNNEADTPDNFQSRRPNTSFCFLDIRSPGLGDTAMYLCATSGGARDGYTFGSGTRLTVV.

The V and J genes are TRBV3-1 (or the pseudogene TRBV3-2) and TRBJ1-1; 8 nucleotides line up with TRBD1. The CDR3 has 15 amino acids. The ends lost 2 bases at V and 5 bases at J; junction bases unmatched: 7. Germline lookup yields CDR1 LGHDT and CDR2 YNNKEL (reference sequence). CDR3 in DNA: TGTGCCAGCAGCCAACTCGGGCAGGGGGCAACTGAAGCTTTCTTT. It is translated as CASSQLGQGATEAFF.

The rearrangement uses TRBV19 and TRBJ1-2; tentatively, D is TRBD1 (6 bases). Germline V CDR1 and CDR2: LNHDA, SQIVND (reference sequence). The CDR3 contains 15 residues. Trimming cost V 8 bases and J 4 bases, with 20 bases left between them. CDR3 sequence (DNA): TGTGCCAGTGATAGAGGGGCCGGACAGTTCTATGGCTACACCTTC. Translated: CASDRGAGQFYGYTF.